The sequence of this T cell receptor beta chain was determined in a study of CD8 T cells in ankylosing spondylitis. Findings and limits, study-wide: It was reported that disease-linked clones were significantly enriched in matched ankylosing spondylitis synovial fluid. There was a TCR beta motif, made of several highly homologous variants, that appeared characteristic of ankylosing spondylitis blood. CD8+ cells made up the disease-linked clones, which were relatively rare in peripheral blood. Some of the motif variants had earlier been found in reactive arthritis patients' fluid and blood.

About this clonotype: The antigen is undetermined.

Quantitative barcoded 5'-RACE was used to prepare TCR beta libraries. TCRdb reanalysed the 5' RACE reads using MiXCR and keeps one entry per CDR3 protein. Found here are fewer than 450,000 distinct CDR3 sequences, about 15% of them singletons; the top ten hold approximately 1%. Sequenced sample: blood, either unsorted or a sorted T cell fraction (not recorded which). The TCR originated in a male donor with ankylosing spondylitis.

DNA of the CDR3: TGTGCCAGCAGCCAAGGACTAGCGGTGAACACCGGGGAGCTGTTTTTT. Protein product: CASSQGLAVNTGELFF. The chain recombines TRBV3-1 with TRBJ2-2; 9 bases match TRBD2. The trim removed 1 base at V and 1 base at J, leaving 1 base unmatched. This CDR3 has 16 amino acids. Germline V gene data show CDR1 as LGHDT and CDR2 as YNNKEL (reference sequence). The full variable domain, in which reference TRBV3-1 and TRBJ2-2 provide the parts outside the CDR3, is DTAVSQTPKYLVTQMGNDKSIKCEQNLGHDTMYWYKQDSKKFLKIMFSYNNKELIINETVPNRFSPKSPDKAHLNLHINSLELGDSAVYFCASSQGLAVNTGELFFGEGSRLTVL.